These T cell receptor beta chains were read from a single sample in a study of cytomegalovirus exposure and HLA in healthy donors. Clones were read by immunoSEQ multiplex PCR, and TCRdb kept only the in-frame ones, dropping some. This table lists 100,000 to 150,000 clones. Material for sequencing was PBMCs. All receptors derive from a woman in her thirties or forties in good health and CMV-seropositive. Each CDR3 is given with its conserved first and last residue.

TRBV5-1	TRBJ1-3	CASSLGDRIFSGNTIYF
TRBV6-5	TRBJ2-7	CASSYSRLAGDYEQYF
TRBV9	TRBJ2-7	CASSVDERAYEQYF
TRBV4-1	TRBJ2-7	CASSHPAGDPHEQYF
TRBV9	TRBJ2-5	CASSDREGQETQYF
TRBV7-6	TRBJ2-3	CASSFGTGTDTQYF
TRBV5-4	TRBJ2-5	CASSLRQDQETQYF
TRBV5-1	TRBJ2-3	CASSFGGPPADTQYF
TRBV4-1	TRBJ2-1	CASSQGGGATYNEQFF
TRBV5-4	TRBJ2-5	CASSSRSVQETQYF
TRBV7-2	TRBJ1-2	CASSPEPTAHMSYTF
TRBV29-1	TRBJ2-5	CSVGTDETQYF
TRBV27	.	CASSSLDRGPSVYEQYF
TRBV27	TRBJ2-7	CASNSAGRPYEQYF
TRBV30	TRBJ2-7	CAWSFGLAGTYEQYF
TRBV5-5	TRBJ1-2	CASREGQGEIYGYTF
TRBV28	TRBJ2-7	CASSPSGVWAEQYF
TRBV5-1	TRBJ1-5	CASSLGHQGGNQPQHF